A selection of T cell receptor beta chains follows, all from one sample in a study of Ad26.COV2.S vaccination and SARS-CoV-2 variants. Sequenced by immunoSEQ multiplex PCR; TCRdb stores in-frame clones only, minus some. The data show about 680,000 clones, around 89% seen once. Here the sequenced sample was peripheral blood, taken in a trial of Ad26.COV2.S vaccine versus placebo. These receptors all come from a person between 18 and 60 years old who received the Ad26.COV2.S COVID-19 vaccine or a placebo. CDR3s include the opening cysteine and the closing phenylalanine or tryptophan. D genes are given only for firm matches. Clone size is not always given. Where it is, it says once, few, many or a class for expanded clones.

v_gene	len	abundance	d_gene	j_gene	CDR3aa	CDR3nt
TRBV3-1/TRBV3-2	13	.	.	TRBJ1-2	CASSQVIQGGYTF	TGTGCCAGCAGCCAAGTTATACAGGGCGGCTACACCTTC
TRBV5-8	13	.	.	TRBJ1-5	CASSFGFDQPQHF	TGTGCCAGCAGCTTTGGGTTCGATCAGCCCCAGCATTTT
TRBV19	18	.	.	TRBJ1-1	CASRRTSPLYYEHTEAFF	TGTGCCAGTAGAAGGACAAGTCCGCTTTATTATGAACACACTGAAGCTTTCTTT
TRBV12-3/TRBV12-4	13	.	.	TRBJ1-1	CASSPRDGTEAFF	TGTGCCAGCAGCCCTAGGGATGGGACTGAAGCTTTCTTT
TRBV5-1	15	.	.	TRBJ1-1	CASSLESTDYTEAFF	TGCGCCAGCAGCTTGGAATCGACGGACTACACTGAAGCTTTCTTT
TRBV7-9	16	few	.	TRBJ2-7	CASSSFRGVNSYEQYF	TGTGCCAGCAGCTCCTTTCGCGGGGTAAACTCCTACGAGCAGTACTTC
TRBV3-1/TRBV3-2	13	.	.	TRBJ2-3	CASSQPPTDTQYF	TGTGCCAGCAGCCAACCCCCAACAGATACGCAGTATTTT
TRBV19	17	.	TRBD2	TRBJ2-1	CASSIAPTSGRYDEQFF	TGTGCCAGTAGTATAGCCCCGACTAGCGGGAGATACGATGAGCAGTTCTTC
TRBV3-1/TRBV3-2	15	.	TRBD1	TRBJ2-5	CASVPLGQGEETQYF	TGTGCCAGCGTCCCACTCGGACAGGGGGAGGAGACCCAGTACTTC
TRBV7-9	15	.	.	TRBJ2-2	CASSFPSVYTGELFF	TGTGCCAGCAGCTTCCCCTCTGTCTACACCGGGGAGCTGTTTTTT
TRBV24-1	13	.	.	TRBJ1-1	CATSVTGSTEAFF	TGTGCCACCAGTGTCACAGGGAGCACTGAAGCTTTCTTT
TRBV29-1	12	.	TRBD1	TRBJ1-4	CSAGTGNEKLFF	TGCAGCGCAGGGACAGGGAATGAAAAACTGTTTTTT
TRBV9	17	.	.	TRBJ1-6	CASSVYPESSYNSPLHF	TGTGCCAGCAGCGTATATCCGGAGAGCTCCTATAATTCACCCCTCCACTTT
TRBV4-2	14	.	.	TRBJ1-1	CASSQDPANTEAFF	TGTGCCAGCAGCCAAGACCCAGCAAACACTGAAGCTTTCTTT
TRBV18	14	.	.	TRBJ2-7	CASSPQGGRHEQYF	TGTGCCAGCTCCCCTCAGGGCGGTCGGCACGAGCAGTACTTC
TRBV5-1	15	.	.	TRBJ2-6	CASRTTASGANVLTF	TGCGCCAGCAGAACAACAGCCTCTGGGGCCAACGTCCTGACTTTC
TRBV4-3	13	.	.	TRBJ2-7	CASSPLKGLEQYF	TGCGCCAGCAGCCCCCTAAAAGGGCTCGAGCAGTACTTC
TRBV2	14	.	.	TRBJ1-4	CASWGTGPNEKLFF	TGTGCCAGCTGGGGGACTGGTCCTAATGAAAAACTGTTTTTT
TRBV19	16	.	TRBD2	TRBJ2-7	CASSIRLAGGLDEQYF	TGTGCCAGTAGTATCCGACTAGCGGGAGGTCTCGACGAGCAGTACTTC
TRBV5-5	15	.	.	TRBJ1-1	CASSLAGGRNTEAFF	TGTGCCAGCAGCTTGGCCGGGGGGAGGAACACTGAAGCTTTCTTT
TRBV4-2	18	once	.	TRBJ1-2	CASSQGPNTGQLVYGYTF	TGTGCCAGCAGCCAAGGCCCTAACACAGGGCAGCTAGTCTATGGCTACACCTTC
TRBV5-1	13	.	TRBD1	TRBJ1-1	CASSPGDRGEAFF	TGCGCCAGCAGCCCCGGAGACAGGGGGGAAGCTTTCTTT
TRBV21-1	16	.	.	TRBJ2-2	CASSSSRGSDTGELFF	TGTGCCAGCAGCTCCTCTAGGGGGTCGGACACCGGGGAGCTGTTTTTT
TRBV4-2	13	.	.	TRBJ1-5	CASSPPGEQPQHF	TGTGCCAGCAGCCCTCCGGGGGAGCAGCCCCAGCATTTT
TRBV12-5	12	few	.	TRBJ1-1	CASARSNTEAFF	TGTGCTAGTGCGCGGAGCAACACTGAAGCTTTCTTT
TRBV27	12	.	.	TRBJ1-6	CASSLRDSPLHF	TGTGCCAGCAGTTTAAGAGATTCACCCCTCCACTTT
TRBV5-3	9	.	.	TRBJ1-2	CASGWCYTF	TGTGCCAGTGGGTGGTGCTACACCTTC
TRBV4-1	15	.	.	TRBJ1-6	CASSQGKDTYSPLHF	TGCGCCAGCAGCCAAGGAAAGGACACCTATTCACCCCTCCACTTT
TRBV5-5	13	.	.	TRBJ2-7	CASSLDRAYEQYF	TGTGCCAGCAGCTTGGACAGAGCCTACGAGCAGTACTTC
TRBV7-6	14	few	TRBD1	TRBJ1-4	CATRTGTGSEKLFF	TGTGCCACTCGGACGGGGACAGGGAGCGAAAAACTGTTTTTT
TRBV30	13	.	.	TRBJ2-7	CAWSSGVDYEQYF	TGTGCCTGGAGTTCGGGGGTTGACTACGAGCAGTACTTC
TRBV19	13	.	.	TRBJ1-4	CASSPNPRAQLFF	TGTGCCAGTAGTCCTAATCCCAGGGCGCAACTGTTTTTT
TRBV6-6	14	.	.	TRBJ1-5	CASSPPYSNQPQHF	TGTGCCAGCAGCCCCCCTTATAGCAATCAGCCCCAGCATTTT
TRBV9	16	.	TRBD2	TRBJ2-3	CASSILGLAGEDTQYF	TGTGCCAGCAGCATCCTCGGACTAGCGGGGGAAGATACGCAGTATTTT
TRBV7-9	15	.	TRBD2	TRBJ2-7	CASSIGAGGARQQYF	TGTGCCAGCAGCATAGGAGCGGGAGGGGCAAGGCAGCAGTACTTC
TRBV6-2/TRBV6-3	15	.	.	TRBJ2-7	CASSPQGRVSYEQYF	TGTGCCAGCAGTCCCCAGGGAAGGGTGTCCTACGAGCAGTACTTC
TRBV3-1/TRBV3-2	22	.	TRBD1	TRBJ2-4	CASSQAPGGQGFVAIAKNIQYF	TGTGCCAGCAGCCAAGCGCCCGGTGGACAGGGGTTTGTCGCTATAGCCAAAAACATTCAGTACTTC
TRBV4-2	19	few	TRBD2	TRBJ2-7	CASSQGLAGGITISYEQYF	TGTGCCAGCAGCCAAGGACTAGCGGGGGGGATAACCATTTCCTACGAGCAGTACTTC
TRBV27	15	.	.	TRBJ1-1	CASSLGGTPNTEAFF	TGTGCCAGCAGTTTAGGGGGGACGCCGAACACTGAAGCTTTCTTT
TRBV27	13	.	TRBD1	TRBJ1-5	CASSLTGVVPQHF	TGTGCCAGCAGTCTGACAGGGGTTGTGCCCCAGCATTTT
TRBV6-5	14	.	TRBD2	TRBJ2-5	CASTDGRGRETQYF	TGTGCCAGCACCGACGGGAGGGGTCGAGAGACCCAGTACTTC
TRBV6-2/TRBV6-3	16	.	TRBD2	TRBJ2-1	CASSDIAGGDYNEQFF	TGTGCCAGCAGCGATATAGCGGGAGGAGATTACAATGAGCAGTTCTTC
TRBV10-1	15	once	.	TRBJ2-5	CASSENAGGRETQYF	TGCGCCAGCAGTGAGAACGCAGGGGGGAGGGAGACCCAGTACTTC
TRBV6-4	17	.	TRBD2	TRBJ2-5	CASNPAGWVIFVETQYF	TGTGCCAGCAACCCAGCGGGATGGGTTATATTCGTGGAGACCCAGTACTTC
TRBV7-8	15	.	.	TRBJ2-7	CASSSRRLISYEQYF	TGTGCCAGCAGTTCCCGCCGACTTATATCCTACGAGCAGTACTTC
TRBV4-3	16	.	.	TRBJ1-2	CASSQARPFGDYGYTF	TGCGCCAGCAGCCAAGCTCGCCCGTTCGGGGACTATGGCTACACCTTC
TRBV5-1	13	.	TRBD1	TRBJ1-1	CASSLGTGTEAFF	TGCGCCAGCAGCTTGGGGACAGGCACTGAAGCTTTCTTT
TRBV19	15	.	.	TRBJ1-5	CASSSAWGGYQPQHF	TGTGCCAGTAGCTCCGCCTGGGGGGGTTATCAGCCCCAGCATTTT
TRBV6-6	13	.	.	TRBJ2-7	CASREGGKSEQYF	TGTGCCAGCAGGGAGGGGGGGAAATCCGAGCAGTACTTC
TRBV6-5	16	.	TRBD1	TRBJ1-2	CASSYSRQGANYGYTF	TGTGCCAGCAGTTACTCTCGGCAGGGGGCAAACTATGGCTACACCTTC
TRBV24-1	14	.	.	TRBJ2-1	CATSDPTGTNEQFF	TGTGCCACCAGTGACCCGACTGGCACCAATGAGCAGTTCTTC
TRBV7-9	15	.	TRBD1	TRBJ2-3	CASSPGTGPTDTQYF	TGTGCCAGCAGCCCCGGGACAGGGCCGACAGATACGCAGTATTTT
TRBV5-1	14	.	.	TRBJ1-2	CASSPSVRNYGYTF	TGCGCCAGCAGCCCCTCGGTCCGAAACTATGGCTACACCTTC
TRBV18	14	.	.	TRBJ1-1	CASSPTDANTEAFF	TGTGCCAGCTCACCAACAGACGCGAACACTGAAGCTTTCTTT
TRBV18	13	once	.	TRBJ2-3	CAGALQQTDTQYF	TGTGCCGGAGCCCTACAGCAAACAGATACGCAGTATTTT
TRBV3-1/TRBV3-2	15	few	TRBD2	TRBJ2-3	CASSLLAGVSDTQYF	TGTGCCAGCAGCCTACTAGCGGGAGTATCAGATACGCAGTATTTT
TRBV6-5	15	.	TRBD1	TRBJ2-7	CASSRPGQGEDEQYF	TGTGCCAGCAGTCGACCGGGACAGGGAGAGGACGAGCAGTACTTC